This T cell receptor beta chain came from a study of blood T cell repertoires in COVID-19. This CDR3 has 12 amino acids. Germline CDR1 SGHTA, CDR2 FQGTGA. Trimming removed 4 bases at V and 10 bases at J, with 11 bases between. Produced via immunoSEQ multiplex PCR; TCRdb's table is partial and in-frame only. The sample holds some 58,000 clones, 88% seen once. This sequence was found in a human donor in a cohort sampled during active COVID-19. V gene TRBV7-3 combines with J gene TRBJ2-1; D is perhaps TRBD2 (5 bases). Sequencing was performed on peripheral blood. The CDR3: CASSSSTGEQFF. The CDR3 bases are TGTGCCAGCAGCTCTAGTACGGGGGAGCAGTTCTTC.